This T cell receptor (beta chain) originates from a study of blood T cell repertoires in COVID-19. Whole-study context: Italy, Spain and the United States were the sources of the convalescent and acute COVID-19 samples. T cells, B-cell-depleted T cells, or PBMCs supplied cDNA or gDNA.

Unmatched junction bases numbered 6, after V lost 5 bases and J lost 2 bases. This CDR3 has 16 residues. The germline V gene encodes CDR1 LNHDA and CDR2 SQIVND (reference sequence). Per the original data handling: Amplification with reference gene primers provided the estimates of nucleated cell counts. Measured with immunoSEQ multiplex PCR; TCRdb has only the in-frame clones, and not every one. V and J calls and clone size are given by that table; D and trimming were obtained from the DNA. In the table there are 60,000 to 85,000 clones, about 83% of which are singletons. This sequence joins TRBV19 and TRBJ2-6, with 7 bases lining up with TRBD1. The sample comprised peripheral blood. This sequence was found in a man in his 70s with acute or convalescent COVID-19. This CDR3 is CASSGLGGAGANVLTF. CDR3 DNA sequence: TGTGCCAGTAGTGGCTTAGGGGGCGCTGGGGCCAACGTCCTGACTTTC.